The rows below give T cell receptor beta chains drawn from one sample of a study of blood T cell repertoires in COVID-19. The table came from immunoSEQ multiplex PCR; TCRdb's copy has only in-frame clones and leaves some out. The sample includes around 86,000 clones, around 85% of them seen just once. Sequenced sample: peripheral blood. These receptors were taken from a human donor in a cohort sampled during active COVID-19. The CDR3 runs from the conserved cysteine through the conserved F or W. The D gene is left open where the match is weak. Rows give clone size only sometimes, using once, few, many, or a class for an expanded clone.

-	-	TRBJ2-5	TRBV5-6	CASSSPSDSPAQETQYF	TGTGCCAGCAGCTCTCCCTCGGACAGCCCGGCGCAAGAGACCCAGTACTTC
-	once	TRBJ2-7	TRBV6-2/TRBV6-3	CASSYSREGAKGRHLSYEQYF	TGTGCCAGCAGTTACTCGCGAGAGGGGGCGAAGGGGAGGCATCTGAGTTACGAGCAGTACTTC
-	few	TRBJ1-3	TRBV30	CAWESGSSGNTIYF	TGTGCCTGGGAATCTGGGAGCTCTGGAAACACCATATATTTT
-	-	TRBJ2-1	TRBV9	CASSVAAGVNNEQFF	TGTGCCAGCAGCGTAGCGGCAGGGGTCAACAATGAGCAGTTCTTC
TRBD2	once	TRBJ2-7	TRBV4-1	CASSRLGLASSYEQYF	TGCGCCAGCAGCCGACTGGGACTAGCGTCGTCCTACGAGCAGTACTTC
-	few	TRBJ1-2	TRBV11-2	CASSLDRNNYGYTF	TGTGCCAGCAGCTTAGACCGTAATAACTATGGCTACACCTTC
TRBD1	-	TRBJ2-7	TRBV9	CASSPDRGYEQYF	TGTGCCAGCAGCCCGGACAGGGGATACGAGCAGTACTTC
-	-	TRBJ2-1	TRBV5-1	CASSLGTNSFYNEQFF	TGCGCCAGCAGCTTGGGGACAAATAGCTTTTACAATGAGCAGTTCTTC
-	-	TRBJ1-2	TRBV27	CASSFAGLNYGYTF	TGTGCCAGCAGTTTCGCGGGGCTCAACTATGGCTACACCTTC
-	-	TRBJ1-2	TRBV28	CASQTSGRGYTF	TGTGCCAGCCAGACCTCGGGAAGGGGCTACACCTTC
-	-	TRBJ1-1	TRBV14	CASSRAGEAFF	TGTGCCAGCAGCCGGGCAGGGGAAGCTTTCTTT
TRBD2	-	TRBJ2-5	TRBV5-1	CASSLAAGGQGTQYF	TGCGCCAGCAGCTTGGCCGCGGGGGGGCAAGGGACCCAGTACTTC
TRBD1	-	TRBJ2-2	TRBV7-7	CASSLAPKPTGGRITGELFF	TGTGCTAGCAGCTTAGCCCCTAAACCGACAGGGGGCCGAATCACCGGGGAGCTGTTTTTT
TRBD2	-	TRBJ2-3	TRBV30	CAWSISGGGDTQYF	TGTGCCTGGAGTATCAGCGGGGGGGGCGATACGCAGTATTTT
TRBD1	few	TRBJ2-3	TRBV28	CASSWTGEDTDTQYF	TGTGCCAGCAGTTGGACAGGGGAGGACACAGATACGCAGTATTTT
-	once	TRBJ2-1	TRBV5-1	CASSSDGRSDNEQFF	TGCGCCAGCAGCTCGGACGGGAGATCTGACAATGAGCAGTTCTTC
-	-	TRBJ1-5	TRBV7-2	CASSSQGGGNQPQHF	TGTGCCAGCAGCTCCCAGGGAGGTGGCAATCAGCCCCAGCATTTT
TRBD1	-	TRBJ1-5	TRBV3-1/TRBV3-2	CASSKDRNQPQHF	TGTGCCAGCAGCAAGGACAGGAATCAGCCCCAGCATTTT
-	once	TRBJ2-4	TRBV7-2	CASSWSIGGKNIQYF	TGTGCCAGCAGCTGGTCTATCGGGGGCAAAAACATTCAGTACTTC
-	-	TRBJ1-2	TRBV28	CASSLAGSYGYTF	TGTGCCAGCAGTTTAGCAGGGTCATATGGCTACACCTTC
-	-	TRBJ2-7	TRBV29-1	CSVERGGRGRNEQYF	TGCAGCGTTGAAAGAGGCGGCAGGGGCCGGAACGAGCAGTACTTC
-	-	TRBJ1-6	TRBV7-2	CASSLAPELRSPLHF	TGTGCCAGCAGCTTAGCGCCTGAACTCAGGTCACCCCTCCACTTT
TRBD1	once	TRBJ1-6	TRBV29-1	CSVPRDRGRHSPLHF	TGCAGCGTCCCCAGGGACAGGGGGCGTCATTCACCCCTCCACTTT
TRBD1	once	TRBJ1-1	TRBV5-6	CASSTGQGSGEAFF	TGTGCCAGCAGCACAGGACAGGGGTCCGGTGAAGCTTTCTTT
TRBD2	-	TRBJ2-2	TRBV5-1	CASSSQAGANTGELFF	TGCGCCAGCAGCTCCCAGGCGGGGGCGAACACCGGGGAGCTGTTTTTT
TRBD1	few	TRBJ1-5	TRBV7-2	CASSPTGGGQPQHF	TGTGCCAGCAGCCCTACAGGGGGCGGTCAGCCCCAGCATTTT
-	-	TRBJ1-6	TRBV28	CASSWDGGGKDSPLHF	TGTGCCAGCAGCTGGGACGGTGGGGGGAAGGATTCACCCCTCCACTTT
-	-	TRBJ1-2	TRBV12-3/TRBV12-4	CASLADRGGYTF	TGTGCCAGCCTCGCGGATCGCGGTGGCTACACCTTC
-	few	TRBJ1-6	TRBV30	CAWRDSYNSPLHF	TGTGCCTGGAGGGACAGTTATAATTCACCCCTCCACTTT
-	-	TRBJ1-3	TRBV5-4	CASSRRFTASGNTIYF	TGTGCCAGCAGCCGACGATTCACAGCCTCTGGAAACACCATATATTTT
-	-	TRBJ1-1	TRBV4-3	CASSQFRGDTEAFF	TGCGCCAGCAGCCAATTCAGGGGCGACACTGAAGCTTTCTTT
-	-	TRBJ1-5	TRBV5-1	CASSLGGSFSNQPQHF	TGCGCCAGCAGCTTGGGGGGCAGCTTCAGCAATCAGCCCCAGCATTTT
TRBD1	-	TRBJ2-2	TRBV5-8	CASSPLPTGTGELFF	TGTGCCAGCAGCCCCTTACCGACAGGGACCGGGGAGCTGTTTTTT
-	-	TRBJ2-5	TRBV4-2	CASSQDSAAASPQETQYF	TGTGCCAGCAGCCAAGATTCAGCGGCAGCGAGTCCCCAAGAGACCCAGTACTTC
TRBD2	-	TRBJ2-5	TRBV4-2	CASSHYRDYTGGTTQETQYF	TGTGCCAGCAGCCATTACCGGGACTATACGGGGGGGACGACGCAAGAGACCCAGTACTTC
TRBD2	-	TRBJ2-2	TRBV7-2	CASSLAGTSPGELFF	TGTGCCAGCAGCTTAGCAGGGACTAGCCCCGGGGAGCTGTTTTTT
TRBD2	once	TRBJ2-1	TRBV27	CASSPGLAGNKGYNEQFF	TGTGCCAGCAGCCCGGGACTAGCGGGCAATAAGGGGTACAATGAGCAGTTCTTC
-	-	TRBJ1-2	TRBV21-1	CASNRGVDGYTF	TGTGCCAGTAACCGGGGTGTTGATGGCTACACCTTC
-	-	TRBJ1-6	TRBV6-5	CASSYDFPSPLHF	TGTGCCAGCAGTTACGACTTTCCCTCACCCCTCCACTTT
TRBD2	-	TRBJ2-7	TRBV3-1/TRBV3-2	CASSQDLAGMSYEQYF	TGTGCCAGCAGCCAAGACCTAGCGGGAATGTCCTACGAGCAGTACTTC
-	-	TRBJ2-5	TRBV27	CASSRVGQGQETQYF	TGTGCCAGCAGCCGGGTGGGGCAGGGCCAAGAGACCCAGTACTTC
-	-	TRBJ2-7	TRBV9	CASSALPGGTYEQYF	TGTGCCAGCAGCGCCTTGCCGGGCGGGACCTACGAGCAGTACTTC
-	-	TRBJ1-2	TRBV12-3/TRBV12-4	CAAGEGYGYTF	TGTGCGGCAGGGGAAGGCTATGGCTACACCTTC
TRBD1	few	TRBJ1-5	TRBV2	CASSGQGSRSNQPQHF	TGTGCCAGCAGTGGACAGGGTTCAAGGAGCAATCAGCCCCAGCATTTT
TRBD2	-	TRBJ2-3	TRBV19	CASSIAGGPDTQYF	TGTGCCAGTAGTATAGCGGGGGGGCCAGATACGCAGTATTTT
-	-	TRBJ2-1	TRBV14	CASSQGGGRSYNEQFF	TGTGCCAGCAGCCAAGGGGGCGGCCGCTCCTACAATGAGCAGTTCTTC
-	-	TRBJ2-6	TRBV6-2/TRBV6-3	CASSVGGANVLTF	TGTGCCAGCAGTGTCGGGGGGGCCAACGTCCTGACTTTC
TRBD2	-	TRBJ2-3	TRBV10-3	CAITAGDPDTQYF	TGTGCCATCACCGCGGGGGACCCAGATACGCAGTATTTT
TRBD1	few	TRBJ2-7	TRBV12-3/TRBV12-4	CASRRQGNSEQYF	TGTGCCAGCAGGCGACAGGGGAACAGCGAGCAGTACTTC
TRBD1	once	TRBJ1-1	TRBV5-1	CASSPGTATEAFF	TGCGCCAGCAGCCCCGGGACAGCGACTGAAGCTTTCTTT
TRBD1	-	TRBJ1-2	TRBV7-2	CASSLNRGSNYGYTF	TGTGCCAGCAGCCTGAACAGGGGGTCGAACTATGGCTACACCTTC
-	once	TRBJ2-7	TRBV3-1/TRBV3-2	CASSLGRGGEQYF	TGTGCCAGCAGCCTAGGTAGGGGGGGCGAGCAGTACTTC
-	-	TRBJ2-2	TRBV7-3	CASSVNQGIGELFF	TGTGCCAGCAGCGTCAACCAGGGAATCGGGGAGCTGTTTTTT